The rows below give T cell receptor beta chains drawn from one sample of a study of blood T cell repertoires in COVID-19. TCRdb's table, derived via immunoSEQ multiplex PCR, lists solely in-frame clones and lacks some. The data hold some 320,000 clones, with roughly 86% observed a single time. The specimen sequenced was PBMCs or T cells enriched from blood (not recorded which). These receptors were taken from a woman between 50 and 59 years old who had been exposed to COVID-19. CDR3s include the opening cysteine and the closing phenylalanine or tryptophan.

J	V	CDR3
TRBJ1-2	TRBV10-3	CAISAGYGYTF
TRBJ1-2	TRBV7-9	CASSMIAGQGARGYTF
TRBJ1-2	TRBV5-3	CARSIGQRDPGFCYTF
TRBJ2-7	TRBV2	CASSEGATRGHEQYF
TRBJ2-3	TRBV3-1/TRBV3-2	CASSQNRGAGGSWDTQYF
TRBJ2-3	TRBV19	CASRQASTDTQYF
TRBJ2-2	TRBV19	CASTPEASVNTGELFF
TRBJ1-2	TRBV12-5	CASGFPTGGYTF
TRBJ1-1	TRBV25-1	CASSDPTGGRTEAFF
TRBJ2-2	TRBV5-5	CASSLYVQSNTGELFF